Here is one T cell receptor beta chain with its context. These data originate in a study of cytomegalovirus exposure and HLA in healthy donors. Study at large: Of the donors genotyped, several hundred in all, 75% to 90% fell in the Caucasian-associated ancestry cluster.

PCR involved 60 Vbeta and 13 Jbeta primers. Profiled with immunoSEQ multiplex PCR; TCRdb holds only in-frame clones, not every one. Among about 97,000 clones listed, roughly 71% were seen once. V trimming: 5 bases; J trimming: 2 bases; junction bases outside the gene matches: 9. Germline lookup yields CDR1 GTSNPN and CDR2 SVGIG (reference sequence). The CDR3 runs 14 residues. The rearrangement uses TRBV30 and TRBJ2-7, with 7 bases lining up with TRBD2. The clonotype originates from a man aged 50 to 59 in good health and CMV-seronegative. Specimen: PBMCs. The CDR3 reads CAWGKLASTYEQYF. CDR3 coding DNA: TGTGCCTGGGGGAAACTAGCGTCCACCTACGAGCAGTACTTC.